These 7 T cell receptor beta chains were sequenced from one sample in a study of blood T cell repertoires in COVID-19 (dated by TCRdb to 2020 to 2022). The method was the immunoSEQ multiplex PCR assay. Entries here come from immuneACCESS through TCRdb and include only in-frame sequences with V and J called. Some clones fail to appear in such tables; in the studies checked, an unresolved V gene covers under half of the shortfall, and the cause of the remainder is unknown. The sample table shows over 65,000 clones, and more than 80% are seen once. The top ten hold roughly 8.7% of the sample. Sequences were obtained from peripheral blood. The receptors originated from a young man with acute or convalescent COVID-19.

The chain employs TRBV20-1 and TRBJ2-3, with TRBD2 matching over 8 bases. Germline CDR1 is DFQATT and CDR2 is SNEGSKA (reference sequence). Trimming at V came to 3 bases and at J to 3 bases, leaving 8 bases not matched to a gene. The CDR3 length is 15 residues. The CDR3 DNA reads TGCAGTGCTAGTGCGGGACTAGGTTTAACAGATACGCAGTATTTT. As protein: CSASAGLGLTDTQYF.

The chain carries TRBV27 and TRBJ2-5, with TRBD2 as a possible D gene (5 bases). CDR3 length: 11 amino acids. V lost 7 bases, J lost 6 bases, and 9 bases lay in between. The germline V gene encodes CDR1 MNHEY and CDR2 SMNVEV (reference sequence). The CDR3 sequence is CASTRGKTQYF. DNA of the CDR3: TGTGCCAGCACGCGAGGGAAGACCCAGTACTTC.

This clone was seen just once. V gene TRBV15 combines with J gene TRBJ2-3, with 10 nucleotides matching TRBD2. The CDR3 loop spans 18 amino acids. With V trimmed by 3 bases and J by 4 bases, 13 bases remained unmatched. In germline, CDR1 is LNHNV, CDR2 YYDKDF (reference sequence). As DNA, the CDR3 is TGTGCCACCAGCAGCTCACCTTCTAGCGGGAGAGGGGCAGATACGCAGTATTTT. As protein: CATSSSPSSGRGADTQYF.

The V gene is TRBV29-1, the J gene TRBJ2-1, with D maybe TRBD2 (6 bases). Between the trimmed V and J ends, which lost 6 bases and 3 bases, there was a span of 15 bases. Germline CDR1 and CDR2: SQVTM and ANQGSEA. The CDR3 loop spans 14 amino acids. The CDR3 is CSVVIAENYNEQFF. The CDR3 DNA reads TGCAGCGTAGTGATAGCGGAAAACTACAATGAGCAGTTCTTC.

Only one count was recorded for this clone. The J gene is TRBJ2-7, the V gene TRBV7-9, with 7 bases matching TRBD1. Unmatched junction bases numbered 14, after V lost 5 bases and J lost 7 bases. The CDR3 extends over 15 amino acids. Germline CDR1 and CDR2: SEHNR and FQNEAQ (reference sequence). CDR3 sequence (DNA): TGTGCCAGCAGCGCTCCGGGACAGCCAGAGCGGGAGCAGTACTTC. Translating gives CASSAPGQPEREQYF.

The genes are TRBV6-6 and TRBJ2-2, with D maybe TRBD2 (6 bases). Per germline, CDR1 MNHNY and CDR2 SVGAGI (reference sequence). The germline V and J ends were trimmed by 5 bases and 6 bases, with 13 bases remaining between them. This CDR3 has 14 residues. This chain's CDR3 is CASSRSSDAGELFF. The CDR3 region has the DNA TGTGCCAGCAGTCGTTCTAGCGATGCCGGGGAGCTGTTTTTT.

This clone was seen a handful of times. The CDR3 sequence: CAWSGGTLQSNYGYTF. The CDR3 DNA is TGTGCCTGGAGTGGGGGGACACTACAGTCTAACTATGGCTACACCTTC. J is TRBJ1-2 and V is TRBV30, with D possibly matching TRBD1 (6 bases). This CDR3 is 16 amino acids long. The ends were cut back, 1 base at V and 0 bases at J, with 15 bases in the middle. CDR1 GTSNPN and CDR2 SVGIG come from the germline V gene (reference sequence).